This T cell receptor beta chain was observed in a study of response to subunit inactivated influenza vaccine. Each CDR3 protein gets one entry after TCRdb re-called the RT-PCR reads with MiXCR. The sample holds about 540,000 distinct CDR3 sequences, under 30% seen once. There are 16 residues in the CDR3. V gave up 0 bases and J gave up 2 bases; unmatched junction bases: 7. Germline V CDR1 and CDR2: LGHNA, YSLEER. This clonotype has a handful of counts. The same specimen was also included in a second study, on T cells expressing NK-cell markers. From that report: 5'RACE template switching with UMIs produced the TCR beta cDNA. Seven of the eight sequenced donors were classified as HCMV-seropositive, and one was classified as seronegative.

The chain joins TRBV4-3 to TRBJ2-7; 7 bases are shared with TRBD1. The sequencing used CD4+ T cells sorted from PBMCs, collected roughly 12 days after vaccination. The receptor was derived from a man between 50 and 59 years old who received an inactivated influenza vaccine. The DNA of the CDR3 is TGCGCCAGCAGCCAAGATCGCGGACAGGACACCTACGAGCAGTACTTC. Translating gives CASSQDRGQDTYEQYF.